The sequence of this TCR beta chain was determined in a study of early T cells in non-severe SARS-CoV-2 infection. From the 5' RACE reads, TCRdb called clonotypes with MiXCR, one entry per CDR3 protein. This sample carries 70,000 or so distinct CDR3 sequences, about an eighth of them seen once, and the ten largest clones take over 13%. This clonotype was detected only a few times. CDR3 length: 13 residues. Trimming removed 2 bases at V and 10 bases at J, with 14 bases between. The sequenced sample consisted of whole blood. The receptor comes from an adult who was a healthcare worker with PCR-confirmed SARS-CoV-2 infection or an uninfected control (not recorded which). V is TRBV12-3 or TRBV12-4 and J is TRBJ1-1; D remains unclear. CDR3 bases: TGTGCCAGCAGTTTACCAAACACCGGCGGAGCTTTCTTT. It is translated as CASSLPNTGGAFF.